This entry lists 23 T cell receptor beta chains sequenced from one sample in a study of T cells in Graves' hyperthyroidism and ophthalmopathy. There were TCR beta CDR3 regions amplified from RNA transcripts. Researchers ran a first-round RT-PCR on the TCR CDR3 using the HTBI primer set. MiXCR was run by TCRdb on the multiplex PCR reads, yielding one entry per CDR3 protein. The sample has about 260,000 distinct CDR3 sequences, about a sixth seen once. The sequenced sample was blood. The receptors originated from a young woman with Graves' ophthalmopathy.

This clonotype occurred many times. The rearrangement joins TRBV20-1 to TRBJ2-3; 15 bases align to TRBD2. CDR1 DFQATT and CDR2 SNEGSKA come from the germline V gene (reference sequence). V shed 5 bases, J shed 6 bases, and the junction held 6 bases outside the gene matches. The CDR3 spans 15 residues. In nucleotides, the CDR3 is TGCAGTGCTCACGGACTAGCGGGGGGGCTGGATACGCAGTATTTT. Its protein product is CSAHGLAGGLDTQYF.

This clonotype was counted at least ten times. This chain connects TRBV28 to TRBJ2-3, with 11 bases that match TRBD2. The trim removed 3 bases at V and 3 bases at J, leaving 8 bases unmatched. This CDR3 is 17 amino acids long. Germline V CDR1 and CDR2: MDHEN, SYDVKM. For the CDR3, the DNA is TGTGCCAGCAGTTTGTACTTAGCGGGAGGGGAGACAGATACGCAGTATTTT. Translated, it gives CASSLYLAGGETDTQYF.

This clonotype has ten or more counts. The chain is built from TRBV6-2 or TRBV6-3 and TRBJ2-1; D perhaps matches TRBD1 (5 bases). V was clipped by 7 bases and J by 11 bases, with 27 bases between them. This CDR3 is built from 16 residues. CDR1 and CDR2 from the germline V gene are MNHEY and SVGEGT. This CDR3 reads CASTKKGVGRPNQQFF. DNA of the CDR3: TGTGCCAGCACCAAAAAAGGGGTTGGACGACCAAATCAGCAGTTCTTC.

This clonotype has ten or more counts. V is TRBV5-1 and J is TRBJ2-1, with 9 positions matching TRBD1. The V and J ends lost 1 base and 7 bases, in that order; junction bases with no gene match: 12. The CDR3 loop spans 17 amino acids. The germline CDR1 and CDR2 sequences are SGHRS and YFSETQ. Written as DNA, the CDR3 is TGCGCCAGCAGCTTGTTCCCACCGGGACAGGGTGGGAATGAGCAGTTCTTC. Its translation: CASSLFPPGQGGNEQFF.

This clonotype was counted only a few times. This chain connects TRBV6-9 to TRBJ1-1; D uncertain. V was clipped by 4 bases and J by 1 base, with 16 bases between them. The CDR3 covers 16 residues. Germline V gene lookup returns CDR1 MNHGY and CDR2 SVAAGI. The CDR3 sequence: CASSSTALPSNTEAFF. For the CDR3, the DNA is TGTGCCAGCAGTTCTACGGCGTTGCCATCGAACACTGAAGCTTTCTTT.

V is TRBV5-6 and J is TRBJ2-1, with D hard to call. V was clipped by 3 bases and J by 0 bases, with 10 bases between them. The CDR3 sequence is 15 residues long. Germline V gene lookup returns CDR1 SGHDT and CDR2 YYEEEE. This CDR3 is CASSYGPSSYNEQFF. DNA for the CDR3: TGTGCCAGCAGCTACGGGCCTAGCTCCTACAATGAGCAGTTCTTC.

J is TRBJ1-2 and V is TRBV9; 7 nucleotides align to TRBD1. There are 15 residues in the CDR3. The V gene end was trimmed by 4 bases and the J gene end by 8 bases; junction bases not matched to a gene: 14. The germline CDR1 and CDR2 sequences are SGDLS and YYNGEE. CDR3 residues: CASSSTGDAGLGYTF. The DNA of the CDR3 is TGTGCCAGCAGCTCCACAGGGGACGCGGGTTTGGGCTACACCTTC.

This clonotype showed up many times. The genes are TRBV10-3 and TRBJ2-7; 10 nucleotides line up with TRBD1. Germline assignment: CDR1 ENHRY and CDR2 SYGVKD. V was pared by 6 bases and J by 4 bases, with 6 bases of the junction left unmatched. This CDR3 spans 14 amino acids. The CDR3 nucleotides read TGTGCCATCAGGGAGACAGGGGGCGCGTACGAGCAGTACTTC. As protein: CAIRETGGAYEQYF.

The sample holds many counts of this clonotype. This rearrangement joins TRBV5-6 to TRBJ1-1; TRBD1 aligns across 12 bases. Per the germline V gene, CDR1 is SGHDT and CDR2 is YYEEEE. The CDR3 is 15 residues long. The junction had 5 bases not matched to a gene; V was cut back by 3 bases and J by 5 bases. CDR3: CASSWGQGAYTEAFF. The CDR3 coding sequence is TGTGCCAGCAGCTGGGGACAGGGGGCTTATACTGAAGCTTTCTTT.

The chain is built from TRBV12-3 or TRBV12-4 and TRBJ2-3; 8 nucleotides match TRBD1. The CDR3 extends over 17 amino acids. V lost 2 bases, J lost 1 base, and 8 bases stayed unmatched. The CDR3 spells CASSLSRDRGRTDTQYF. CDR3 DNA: TGTGCCAGCAGTTTAAGTCGTGACAGGGGCCGCACAGATACGCAGTATTTT.

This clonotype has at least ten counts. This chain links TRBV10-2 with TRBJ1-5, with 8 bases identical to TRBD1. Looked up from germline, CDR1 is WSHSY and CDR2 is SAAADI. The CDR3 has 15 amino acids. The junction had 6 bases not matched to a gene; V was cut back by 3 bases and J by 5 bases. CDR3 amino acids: CASSDWDRPDQPQHF. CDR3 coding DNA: TGCGCCAGCAGTGATTGGGACAGGCCCGATCAGCCCCAGCATTTT.

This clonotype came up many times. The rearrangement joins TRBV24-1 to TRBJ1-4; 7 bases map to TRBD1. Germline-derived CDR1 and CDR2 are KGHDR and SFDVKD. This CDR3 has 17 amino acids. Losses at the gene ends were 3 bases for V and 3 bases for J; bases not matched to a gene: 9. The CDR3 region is CATSDALNRGANEKLFF. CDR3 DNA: TGTGCCACCAGTGATGCACTCAACAGGGGAGCTAATGAAAAACTGTTTTTT.

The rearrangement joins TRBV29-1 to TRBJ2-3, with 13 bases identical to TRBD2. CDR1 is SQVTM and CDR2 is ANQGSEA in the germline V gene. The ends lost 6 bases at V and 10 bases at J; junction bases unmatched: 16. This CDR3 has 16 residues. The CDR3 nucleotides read TGCAGCGTCTCCTACCCCGGGACTAGCGGGGTCTGGGCGCAGTATTTT. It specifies CSVSYPGTSGVWAQYF.

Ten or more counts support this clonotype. CDR3 loop: CATSDQTGAHTGELFF. CDR3 DNA: TGTGCCACCAGTGACCAGACAGGGGCTCACACCGGGGAGCTGTTTTTT. This rearrangement joins TRBV24-1 to TRBJ2-2, with 8 positions matching TRBD1. V shed 4 bases and J 3 bases; nucleotides not matched to a gene: 6. Germline V gene data show CDR1 as KGHDR and CDR2 as SFDVKD. The length of the CDR3 is 16 residues.

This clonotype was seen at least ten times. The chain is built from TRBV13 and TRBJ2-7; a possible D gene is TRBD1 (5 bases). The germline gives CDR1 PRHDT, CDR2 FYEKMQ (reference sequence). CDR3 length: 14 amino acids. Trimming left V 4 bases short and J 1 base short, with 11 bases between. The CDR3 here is CASSSLDSSYEQYF. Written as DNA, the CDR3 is TGTGCCAGCAGCTCGCTAGACAGTTCCTACGAGCAGTACTTC.

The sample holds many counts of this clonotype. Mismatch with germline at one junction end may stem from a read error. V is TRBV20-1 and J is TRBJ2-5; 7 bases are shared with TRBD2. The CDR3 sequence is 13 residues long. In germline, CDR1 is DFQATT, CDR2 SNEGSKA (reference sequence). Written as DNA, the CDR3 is TGCAGTGCTAGGGCTAGCGGTCAAGGGACCCAGTACTTC. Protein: CSARASGQGTQYF.

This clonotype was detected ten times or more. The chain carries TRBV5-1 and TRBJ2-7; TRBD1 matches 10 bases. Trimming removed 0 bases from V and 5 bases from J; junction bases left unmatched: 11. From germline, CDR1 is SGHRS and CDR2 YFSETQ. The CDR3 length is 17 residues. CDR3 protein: CASSLEETGQGRDEQYF. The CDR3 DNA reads TGCGCCAGCAGCTTGGAGGAAACGGGACAGGGGCGGGACGAGCAGTACTTC.

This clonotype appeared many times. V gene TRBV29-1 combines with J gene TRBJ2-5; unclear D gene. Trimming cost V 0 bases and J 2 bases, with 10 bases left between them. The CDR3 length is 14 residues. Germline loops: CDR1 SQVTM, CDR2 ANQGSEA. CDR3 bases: TGCAGCGTTGAAGAAGGGTCAGAGCAAGAGACCCAGTACTTC. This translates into CSVEEGSEQETQYF.

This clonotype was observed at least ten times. The CDR3 coding sequence is TGTGCCAGCACCGCCTCAGGAACTTGGATTCGGGGACCGGGCACAGATACGCAGTATTTT. This translates into CASTASGTWIRGPGTDTQYF. The rearrangement links TRBV27 to TRBJ2-3, with D tentatively TRBD1 or TRBD2 (5 bases each). Germline V lookup: CDR1 MNHEY, CDR2 SMNVEV (reference sequence). Trimming cost V 7 bases and J 1 base, with 30 bases left between them. The CDR3 contains 20 residues.

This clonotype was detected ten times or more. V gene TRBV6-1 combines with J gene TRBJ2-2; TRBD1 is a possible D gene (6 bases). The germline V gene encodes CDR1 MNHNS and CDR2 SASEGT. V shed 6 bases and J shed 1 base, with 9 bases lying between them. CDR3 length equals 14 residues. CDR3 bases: TGTGCCAGCAGGGGACACTTGAACACCGGGGAGCTGTTTTTT. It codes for CASRGHLNTGELFF.

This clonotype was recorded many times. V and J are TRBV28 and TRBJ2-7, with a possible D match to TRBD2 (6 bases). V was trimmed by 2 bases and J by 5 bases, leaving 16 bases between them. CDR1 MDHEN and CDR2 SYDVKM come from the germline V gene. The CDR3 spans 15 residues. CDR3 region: CASSLAGSLADEQYF. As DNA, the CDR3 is TGTGCCAGCAGTTTAGCGGGGTCCCTTGCGGACGAGCAGTACTTC. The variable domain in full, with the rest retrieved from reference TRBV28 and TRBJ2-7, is DVKVTQSSRYLVKRTGEKVFLECVQDMDHENMFWYRQDPGLGLRLIYFSYDVKMKEKGDIPEGYSVSREKKERFSLILESASTNQTSMYLCASSLAGSLADEQYFGPGTRLTVT.

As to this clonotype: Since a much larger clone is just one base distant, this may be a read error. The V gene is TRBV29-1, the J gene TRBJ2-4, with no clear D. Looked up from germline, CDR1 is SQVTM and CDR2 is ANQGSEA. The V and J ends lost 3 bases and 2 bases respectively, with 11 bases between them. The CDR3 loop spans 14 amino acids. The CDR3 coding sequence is TGCAGCGTTGAGCTGATAATAACCAAAAACATTCAGTACTTC. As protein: CSVELIITKNIQYF.

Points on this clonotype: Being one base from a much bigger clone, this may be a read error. In DNA form, the CDR3 reads TGTGCCGGCAGTTTAGCGGGATATCCGGAGCAGTTCTTC. This codes for CAGSLAGYPEQFF. The V gene is TRBV12-3 or TRBV12-4, the J gene TRBJ2-1; TRBD2 agrees at 8 bases. CDR3 length: 13 amino acids.